The sequence of this TCR beta chain was determined in a study of shared T cell receptors in the human thymus. Per germline, CDR1 SGHRS and CDR2 YFSETQ. This CDR3 comprises 16 residues. Trimming stripped 4 bases from V and 0 bases from J, with 15 bases between. Profiling relied on immunoSEQ multiplex PCR, and the TCRdb table lists in-frame clones only, not all of them. Of about 710,000 clones listed, about 90% are singletons. These data were also reused for a study on human thymus T cells. That source notes: Resections from corrective heart surgery supplied the thymus tissue. Thymic TCR repertoires of unrelated people reportedly overlapped highly.

The clonotype comes from a boy younger than two with a congenital heart defect. The chain combines TRBV5-1 with TRBJ2-3; TRBD2 is a possible D gene (6 bases). Input material: thymocytes. The CDR3 DNA sequence: TGCGCCAGCAGCCGCGGGGTACAAACTAGCACAGATACGCAGTATTTT. Protein product: CASSRGVQTSTDTQYF.